The 20 T cell receptor beta chains below were found in one sample sequenced in a study of Graves' ophthalmopathy and Graves' hyperthyroidism. TCR beta CDR3 amplification used RNA transcripts. Second-round multiplex PCR came after a first-round RT-PCR that employed HTBI primers. TCRdb reprocessed the multiplex PCR reads via MiXCR and lists one record per CDR3 protein. This sample has a few hundred thousand distinct CDR3 sequences; 17% occur once, and the top ten carry roughly 2.6%. Material: peripheral blood. The receptors were sampled from an adult woman with stable Graves' hyperthyroidism.

This clonotype was counted only a few times. The J gene is TRBJ1-2, the V gene TRBV12-3 or TRBV12-4; TRBD1 might be the D (5 bases). Trimming removed 2 bases at V and 2 bases at J, with 21 bases between. The CDR3 consists of 18 residues. Here the CDR3 reads CASSLIYQGGFLNYGYTF. The CDR3, as DNA: TGTGCCAGCAGTTTAATTTATCAGGGAGGGTTTCTCAACTATGGCTACACCTTC.

This clonotype has a count of ten or more. V and J are TRBV4-3 and TRBJ2-7; 8 nucleotides line up with TRBD1. The CDR3 consists of 14 residues. J gave up 3 bases and V 4 bases, and 5 bases lay outside the gene matches. Germline V gives CDR1 LGHNA, CDR2 YSLEER. Here the CDR3 reads CASSPGQENYEQYF. The CDR3 DNA is TGCGCCAGCAGCCCGGGACAGGAGAACTACGAGCAGTACTTC.

Ten or more counts support this clonotype. The chain couples TRBV28 to TRBJ2-7, with D perhaps matching TRBD2 (7 bases). The V gene's germline CDR1 is MDHEN and CDR2 SYDVKM. Trimming removed 7 bases at V and 2 bases at J, with 15 bases between. CDR3 length: 14 residues. The CDR3 DNA follows: TGTGCCAGCACCCTGGGGGGGACAACCTACGAGCAGTACTTC. It yields the protein CASTLGGTTYEQYF.

V is TRBV11-3 and J is TRBJ2-5; maybe TRBD2 (6 bases). Germline V gives CDR1 SGHNT, CDR2 YENEEA. V dropped 8 bases and J dropped 2 bases, with 12 bases sitting between them. This CDR3 has 13 amino acids. The CDR3 DNA sequence: TGTGCCAGCGGTGACCGGGAGCAAGAGACCCAGTACTTC. This encodes CASGDREQETQYF.

This clonotype was detected many times. The chain uses TRBV30 and TRBJ2-5; D might be TRBD1 (6 bases). The CDR3 consists of 11 residues. Trimming stripped 3 bases from V and 11 bases from J, with 13 bases between. Germline V CDR1 and CDR2: GTSNPN, SVGIG (reference sequence). The CDR3 is CAWSHRDIQYF. The CDR3 DNA is TGTGCCTGGAGCCACAGGGATATTCAGTACTTC.

The table lists this clonotype with many counts. The chain carries TRBV30 and TRBJ2-7; D might be TRBD1 or TRBD2, each matching 5 bases. The V end was cut by 3 bases, the J end by 6 bases, with 15 bases between. CDR1 is GTSNPN, CDR2 SVGIG, per germline (reference sequence). The CDR3 extends over 13 amino acids. In DNA, the CDR3 is TGTGCCTGGAGGGGACGGGGTAGGATCGAGCAGTACTTC. As protein: CAWRGRGRIEQYF.

A word on this clonotype: A read error may explain this, as a much larger clone is one base away. The rearrangement links TRBV28 to TRBJ1-5; TRBD1 is a possible D gene (6 bases). Germline V lookup: CDR1 MDHEN, CDR2 SYDVKM. This CDR3 comprises 15 residues. The CDR3 is CASSLWTGSNQPRHF. Here the CDR3 DNA reads TGTGCCAGCAGTTTATGGACAGGAAGCAATCAGCCCCGGCATTTT.

This clonotype was picked up many times. The J gene is TRBJ2-7, the V gene TRBV10-1, with D possibly matching TRBD2 (6 bases). Trimming took 3 bases from V and 5 from J, leaving 17 bases between them. This CDR3 is 15 amino acids long. CDR1 and CDR2 from the germline V gene are WNHNN and SYGVQD (reference sequence). The CDR3 protein is CASSDLRGNIHEQYF. CDR3 sequence (DNA): TGCGCCAGCAGTGATTTGCGGGGTAATATCCACGAGCAGTACTTC.

This clonotype was seen at least ten times. V usage is TRBV30 and J usage is TRBJ2-7; D is unclear. There are 11 residues in the CDR3. V lost 1 base and J lost 3, with 4 bases in between. CDR1 GTSNPN and CDR2 SVGIG come from the germline V gene (reference sequence). Here the CDR3 DNA reads TGTGCCTGGAGTGAGGGCTACGAGCAGTACTTC. Its translation is CAWSEGYEQYF. Together with reference TRBV30 and TRBJ2-7, the CDR3 gives the full variable domain: SQTIHQWPATLVQPVGSPLSLECTVEGTSNPNLYWYRQAAGRGLQLLFYSVGIGQISSEVPQNLSASRPQDRQFILSSKKLLLSDSGFYLCAWSEGYEQYFGPGTRLTVT.

This clonotype has at least ten counts. The V and J genes are TRBV5-1 and TRBJ2-2, with TRBD1 matching 11 bases. The CDR3 runs to 16 residues. V lost 0 bases to trimming and J lost 3 bases; unmatched junction nucleotides: 1. Germline CDR1 SGHRS, CDR2 YFSETQ. CDR3 loop: CASSLGDRGYTGELFF. DNA of the CDR3: TGCGCCAGCAGCTTGGGGGACAGGGGGTACACCGGGGAGCTGTTTTTT.

This chain joins TRBV19 and TRBJ2-7; 8 bases map to TRBD2. The trim removed 2 bases at V and 2 bases at J, leaving 2 bases unmatched. The germline gives CDR1 LNHDA, CDR2 SQIVND (reference sequence). The CDR3 runs to 14 residues. CDR3: CASSIPGLAYEQYF. As DNA, the CDR3 is TGTGCCAGTAGTATACCGGGACTAGCCTACGAGCAGTACTTC.

This clonotype came up a few times. The rearrangement uses TRBV7-9 and TRBJ2-5, with D perhaps TRBD2 (5 bases). From germline, CDR1 is SEHNR and CDR2 FQNEAQ (reference sequence). This CDR3 comprises 14 residues. V lost 1 base to trimming and J lost 3 bases, with 9 bases between them. CDR3 in amino acids: CASSLGGYEETQYF. CDR3 DNA sequence: TGTGCCAGCAGCTTAGGAGGGTACGAAGAGACCCAGTACTTC.

This clonotype was found many times. The chain combines TRBV19 with TRBJ2-5; D is perhaps TRBD1 or TRBD2 (5 bases each). Trimming cost V 4 bases and J 2 bases, with 14 bases left between them. Per germline, CDR1 LNHDA and CDR2 SQIVND (reference sequence). The CDR3 sequence is 15 residues long. The CDR3 DNA reads TGTGCCAGTAGTAACGCCGGGACGCCTCAAGAGACCCAGTACTTC. Its protein is CASSNAGTPQETQYF.

A few counts support this clonotype. The junction differs from germline at one of its ends, possibly a read error. V gene TRBV28 combines with J gene TRBJ2-4; D unclear. CDR1 and CDR2 (germline): MDHEN, SYDVKM. The CDR3 covers 16 residues. The CDR3 protein is CASSLWPLVAKNIKYF. The DNA of the CDR3 is TGTGCCAGCAGTTTATGGCCCCTCGTAGCCAAAAACATTAAGTACTTC.

This clonotype was counted at least ten times. V gene TRBV6-5 combines with J gene TRBJ1-1, with D perhaps matching TRBD1 (5 bases). The CDR3 covers 15 residues. From germline, CDR1 is MNHEY and CDR2 SVGAGI. Trimming stripped 3 bases from V and 1 base from J, with 12 bases between. Here the CDR3 DNA reads TGTGCCAGCAGTTATAAACTGGGGGGGAACACTGAAGCTTTCTTT. As protein: CASSYKLGGNTEAFF.

This clonotype was picked up many times. The rearrangement joins TRBV13 to TRBJ1-5, with a weak D call TRBD1 (5 bases). This CDR3 spans 12 amino acids. V gave up 4 bases and J gave up 6 bases, with 7 bases separating them. Germline CDR1 is PRHDT and CDR2 is FYEKMQ (reference sequence). The CDR3, as DNA: TGTGCCAGCAGCTCTGGGACTCAGCCCCAGCATTTT. It encodes CASSSGTQPQHF.

This clonotype appeared a few times. Just one base apart from a much larger clone, this may be a read error. The gene calls are TRBV7-9 and TRBJ1-2; a possible D gene is TRBD1 (5 bases). The CDR3 runs 13 residues. The germline V gene encodes CDR1 SEHNR and CDR2 FQNEAQ (reference sequence). The CDR3 region is CASSTSPGAGYAF. The CDR3 DNA reads as TGTGCCAGCAGCACGAGCCCCGGGGCAGGCTACGCCTTC.

This clonotype has a count of ten or more. V is TRBV6-1 and J is TRBJ1-5, with 7 positions matching TRBD1. Germline V gene sequence: CDR1 MNHNS, CDR2 SASEGT. Unmatched junction bases numbered 1, after V lost 3 bases and J lost 2 bases. This CDR3 has 14 amino acids. CDR3 sequence (DNA): TGTGCCAGCAGTGACGGACAGGGCAATCAGCCCCAGCATTTT. Its protein is CASSDGQGNQPQHF.

V usage is TRBV6-2 or TRBV6-3 and J usage is TRBJ1-2; the D is unclear. V was shortened by 6 bases and J by 4 bases, with 15 bases between the two germline ends. The germline gives CDR1 MNHEY, CDR2 SVGEGT. This CDR3 has 14 residues. CDR3 coding DNA: TGTGCCAGCAGGGGAAGCGGAACGAGCTATGGCTACACCTTC. Translation gives CASRGSGTSYGYTF.

This clonotype was detected many times. V gene TRBV27 combines with J gene TRBJ1-1; tentative D call: TRBD1 (5 bases). V lost 2 bases and J lost 1, with 11 bases in between. The germline gives CDR1 MNHEY, CDR2 SMNVEV (reference sequence). The CDR3 extends over 15 amino acids. The CDR3 loop is CASSLGSGANTEAFF. DNA for the CDR3: TGTGCCAGCAGTTTAGGGAGTGGGGCGAACACTGAAGCTTTCTTT.